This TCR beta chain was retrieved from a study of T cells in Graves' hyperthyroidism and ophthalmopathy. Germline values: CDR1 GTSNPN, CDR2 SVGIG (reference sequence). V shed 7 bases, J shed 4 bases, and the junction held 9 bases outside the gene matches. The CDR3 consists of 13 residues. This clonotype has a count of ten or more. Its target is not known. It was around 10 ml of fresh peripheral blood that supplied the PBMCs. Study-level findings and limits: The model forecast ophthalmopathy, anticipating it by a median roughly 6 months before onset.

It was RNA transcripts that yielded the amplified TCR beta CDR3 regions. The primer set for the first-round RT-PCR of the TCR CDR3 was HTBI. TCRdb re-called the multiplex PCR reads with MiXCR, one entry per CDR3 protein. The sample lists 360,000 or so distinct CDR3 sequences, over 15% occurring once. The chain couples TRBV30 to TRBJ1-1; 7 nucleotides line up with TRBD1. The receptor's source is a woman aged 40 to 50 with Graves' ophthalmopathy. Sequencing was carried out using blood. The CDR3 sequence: CASAPGGGTEAFF. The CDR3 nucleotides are TGTGCCTCCGCCCCAGGGGGGGGCACTGAAGCTTTCTTT.